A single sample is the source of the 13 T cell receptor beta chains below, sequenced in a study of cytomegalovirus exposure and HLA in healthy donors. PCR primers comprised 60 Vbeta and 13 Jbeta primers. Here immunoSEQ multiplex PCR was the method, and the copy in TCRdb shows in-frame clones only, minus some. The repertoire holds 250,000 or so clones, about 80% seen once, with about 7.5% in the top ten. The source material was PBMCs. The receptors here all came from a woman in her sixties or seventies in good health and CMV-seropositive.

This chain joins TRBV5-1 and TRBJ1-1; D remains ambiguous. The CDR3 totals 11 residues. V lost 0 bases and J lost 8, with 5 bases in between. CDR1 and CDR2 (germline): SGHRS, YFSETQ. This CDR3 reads CASSLETEAFF. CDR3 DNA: TGCGCCAGCAGCTTGGAGACAGAAGCTTTCTTT.

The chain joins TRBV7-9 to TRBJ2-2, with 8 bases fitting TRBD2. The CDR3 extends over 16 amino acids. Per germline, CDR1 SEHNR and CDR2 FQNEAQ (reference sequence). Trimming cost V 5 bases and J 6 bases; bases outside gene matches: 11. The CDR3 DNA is TGTGCCAGCAGCCCCACTAGCGGCCCCGTCCCCGGGGAGCTGTTTTTT. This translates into CASSPTSGPVPGELFF. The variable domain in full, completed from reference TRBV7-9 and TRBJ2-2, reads DTGVSQNPRHKITKRGQNVTFRCDPISEHNRLYWYRQTLGQGPEFLTYFQNEAQLEKSRLLSDRFSAERPKGSFSTLEIQRTEQGDSAMYLCASSPTSGPVPGELFFGEGSRLTVL.

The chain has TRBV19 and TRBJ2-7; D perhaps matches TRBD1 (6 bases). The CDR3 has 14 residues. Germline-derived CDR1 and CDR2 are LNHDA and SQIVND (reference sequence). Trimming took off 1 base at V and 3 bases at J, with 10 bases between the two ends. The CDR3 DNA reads TGTGCCAGTAGTATAGGAGTAGGGGGCTACGAGCAGTACTTC. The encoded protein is CASSIGVGGYEQYF. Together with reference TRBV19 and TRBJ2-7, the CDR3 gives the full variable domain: DGGITQSPKYLFRKEGQNVTLSCEQNLNHDAMYWYRQDPGQGLRLIYYSQIVNDFQKGDIAEGYSVSREKKESFPLTVTSAQKNPTAFYLCASSIGVGGYEQYFGPGTRLTVT.

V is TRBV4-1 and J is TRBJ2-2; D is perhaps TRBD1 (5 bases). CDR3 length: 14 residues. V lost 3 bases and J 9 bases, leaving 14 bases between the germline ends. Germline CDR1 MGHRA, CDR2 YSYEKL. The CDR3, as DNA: TGCGCCAGCAGCCACCTGGGCCAGGGCTGGGAGCTGTTTTTT. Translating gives CASSHLGQGWELFF.

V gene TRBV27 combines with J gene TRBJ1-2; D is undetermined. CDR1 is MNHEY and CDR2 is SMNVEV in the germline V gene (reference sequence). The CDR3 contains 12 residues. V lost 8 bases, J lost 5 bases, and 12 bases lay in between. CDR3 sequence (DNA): TGTGCCAGCTGGAGCCGTGGATATGGCTACACCTTC. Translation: CASWSRGYGYTF.

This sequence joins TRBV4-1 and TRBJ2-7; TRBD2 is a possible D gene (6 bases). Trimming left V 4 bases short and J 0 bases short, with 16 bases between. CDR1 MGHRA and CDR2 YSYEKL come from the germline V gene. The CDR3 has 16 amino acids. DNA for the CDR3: TGCGCCAGCAGCCTGGGGAGGTCAGCCACCTCCTACGAGCAGTACTTC. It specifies CASSLGRSATSYEQYF.

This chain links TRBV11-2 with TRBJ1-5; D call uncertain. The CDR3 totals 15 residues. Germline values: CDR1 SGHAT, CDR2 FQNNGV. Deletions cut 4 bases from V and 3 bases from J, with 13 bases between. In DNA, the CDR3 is TGTGCCAGCAGCTATGATGGCAGGCCCAATCAGCCCCAGCATTTT. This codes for CASSYDGRPNQPQHF.

The CDR3 DNA reads TGTGCCAGCAGCGATTTGGGACTAAACTACGAGCAGTACTTC. Translating it yields CASSDLGLNYEQYF. The J gene is TRBJ2-7, the V gene TRBV5-4, with TRBD2 matching 7 bases. The trim removed 4 bases at V and 3 bases at J, leaving 7 bases unmatched. Germline CDR1 and CDR2: SGHNT and YYREEE (reference sequence). The CDR3 spans 14 residues.

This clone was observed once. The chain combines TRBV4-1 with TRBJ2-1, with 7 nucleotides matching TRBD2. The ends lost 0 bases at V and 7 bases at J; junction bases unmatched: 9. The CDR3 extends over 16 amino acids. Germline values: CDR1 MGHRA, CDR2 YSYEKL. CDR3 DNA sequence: TGCGCCAGCAGCCAAGATGGCGCGGGAGTTCTAAATGAGCAGTTCTTC. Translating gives CASSQDGAGVLNEQFF.

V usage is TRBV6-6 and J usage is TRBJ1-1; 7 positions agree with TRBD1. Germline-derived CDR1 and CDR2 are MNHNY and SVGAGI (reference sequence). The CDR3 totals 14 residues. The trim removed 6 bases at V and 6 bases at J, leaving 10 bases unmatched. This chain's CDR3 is CASRIPGQQSEAFF. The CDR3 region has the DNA TGTGCCAGCAGGATTCCGGGACAGCAGTCTGAAGCTTTCTTT.

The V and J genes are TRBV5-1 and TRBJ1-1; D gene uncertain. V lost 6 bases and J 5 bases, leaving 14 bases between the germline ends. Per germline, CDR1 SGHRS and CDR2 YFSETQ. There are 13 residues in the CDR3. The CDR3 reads CASTFEGGTEAFF. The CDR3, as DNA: TGCGCCAGCACCTTTGAGGGTGGGACTGAAGCTTTCTTT.

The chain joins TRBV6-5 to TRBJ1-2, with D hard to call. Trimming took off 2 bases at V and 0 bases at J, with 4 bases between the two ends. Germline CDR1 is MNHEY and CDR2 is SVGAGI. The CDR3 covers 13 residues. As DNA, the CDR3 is TGTGCCAGCAGTTACGTAGCTAACTATGGCTACACCTTC. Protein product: CASSYVANYGYTF.

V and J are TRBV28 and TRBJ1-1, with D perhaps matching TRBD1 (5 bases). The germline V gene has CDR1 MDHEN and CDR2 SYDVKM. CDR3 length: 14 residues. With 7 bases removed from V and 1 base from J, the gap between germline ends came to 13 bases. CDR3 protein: CASTPMGGNTEAFF. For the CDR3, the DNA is TGTGCCAGCACACCTATGGGGGGGAACACTGAAGCTTTCTTT. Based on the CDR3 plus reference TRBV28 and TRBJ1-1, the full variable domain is DVKVTQSSRYLVKRTGEKVFLECVQDMDHENMFWYRQDPGLGLRLIYFSYDVKMKEKGDIPEGYSVSREKKERFSLILESASTNQTSMYLCASTPMGGNTEAFFGQGTRLTVV.